What follows are 14 T cell receptor beta chains derived from one specimen sequenced in a study of spatial heterogeneity in lung cancer. Study-level points and caveats: Tumor mutation count correlated with how many alpha and beta TCRs expanded intratumorally.

Their cognate antigens are unknown. TCRdb reprocessed the 5' RACE reads with MiXCR, giving one entry per CDR3 protein. The sample holds about 10,000 distinct CDR3 sequences, 10% to 15% seen once. Indicated time point: sample taken at primary tumor resection. This specimen consisted of lung tumor tissue, obtained at surgery. The origin of the receptors is a female donor with early-stage non-small cell lung cancer.

Many counts were recorded for this clonotype. At one of its ends the junction is not consistent with the germline gene, which may arise from a read error. The chain recombines TRBV20-1 with TRBJ1-6; 7 bases fit TRBD1. Germline V gene sequence: CDR1 DFQATT, CDR2 SNEGSKA (reference sequence). The CDR3 runs 14 residues. CDR3 amino acids: CSARGGQNNSPLHF. The CDR3 region has the DNA TGCAGCGCTAGGGGGGGACAGAATAATTCACCCCTCCACTTT.

This clonotype was detected only a few times. The rearrangement uses TRBV7-3 and TRBJ2-5; 12 bases are shared with TRBD2. The CDR3 sequence is 17 residues long. The trim removed 5 bases at V and 2 bases at J, leaving 9 bases unmatched. Per the germline V gene, CDR1 is SGHTA and CDR2 is FQGTGA. The DNA for the CDR3 is TGTGCCAGCAGCAGGACTAGCGGGGCGTCACTACAAGAGACCCAGTACTTC. Encoded protein: CASSRTSGASLQETQYF.

This clonotype is medium-sized. The genes are TRBV7-3 and TRBJ2-2; D may match TRBD1 or TRBD2 (5 bases each). CDR3 length: 15 residues. V shed 4 bases and J shed 1 base, with 10 bases lying between them. Germline CDR1 and CDR2: SGHTA and FQGTGA. CDR3 in amino acids: CASSSGRWNTGELFF. In DNA, the CDR3 is TGTGCCAGCAGCTCGGGACGGTGGAACACCGGGGAGCTGTTTTTT.

A remark on this clonotype: Possible read error: a much larger clone is one base away. The CDR3 is CVSSYGPTKNEKLFF. As DNA, the CDR3 is TGTGTCAGCAGTTACGGCCCAACTAAGAATGAAAAACTGTTTTTT. The chain uses TRBV6-6 and TRBJ1-4; D gene uncertain. This CDR3 has 15 residues. Looked up from germline, CDR1 is MNHNY and CDR2 is SVGAGI (reference sequence).

The genes are TRBV5-1 and TRBJ2-7; 9 nucleotides line up with TRBD1. Germline CDR1 reads SGHRS; CDR2 reads YFSETQ. The CDR3 has 13 amino acids. J lost 4 bases, V lost 3 bases, and 2 bases had no gene match. CDR3 protein: CASSWDRAYEQYF. The CDR3 DNA is TGCGCCAGCAGCTGGGACAGGGCGTACGAGCAGTACTTC.

For this clonotype: Possible read error: a much larger clone is one base away. The chain carries TRBV7-7 and TRBJ2-5; weak D call: TRBD2 (5 bases). The germline V gene encodes CDR1 SSHAT and CDR2 FNYEAQ (reference sequence). The CDR3 sequence is 13 residues long. The CDR3 coding sequence is TGTGCTAGCAGCTTAGCGAAGCAAGAGACCCAGTACTTC. Its protein is CASSLAKQETQYF. The full variable domain, its missing parts supplied by reference TRBV7-7 and TRBJ2-5, is GAGVSQSPRYKVTKRGQDVTLRCDPISSHATLYWYQQALGQGPEFLTYFNYEAQPDKSGLPSDRFSAERPEGSISTLTIQRTEQRDSAMYRCASSLAKQETQYFGPGTRLLVL.

By frequency in the sample, this clonotype is medium-sized. V and J are TRBV5-1 and TRBJ2-7, with 7 positions matching TRBD1. J lost 9 bases, V lost 0 bases, and 0 bases had no gene match. Germline-derived CDR1 and CDR2 are SGHRS and YFSETQ. The CDR3 spans 11 residues. CDR3 DNA sequence: TGCGCCAGCAGCTTGGGGGACAGGCAGTACTTC. Translated, it gives CASSLGDRQYF.

This clonotype was detected ten times or more. The V call is TRBV12-5, the J call TRBJ2-7; no reliable D call. V was trimmed by 1 base and J by 5 bases, leaving 6 bases between them. Germline V lookup: CDR1 LGHNT, CDR2 FRNRAP. This CDR3 region has 12 residues. Written as DNA, the CDR3 is TGTGCTAGTGGTTTGGGGGGAAACGAGCAGTACTTC. This encodes CASGLGGNEQYF.

Judged by abundance, this clonotype is medium-sized (0.01 to 0.1%). The genes are TRBV27 and TRBJ2-6; D might be TRBD1 (6 bases). There are 15 residues in the CDR3. CDR1 is MNHEY, CDR2 SMNVEV, per germline (reference sequence). V lost 3 bases and J lost 9, with 15 bases in between. The CDR3 region has the DNA TGTGCCAGCAGTTTTAGGGGCAGGGGCGTCAACGTCCTGACTTTC. This encodes CASSFRGRGVNVLTF.

This clonotype was detected only a few times. The V and J genes are TRBV4-3 and TRBJ1-2; D is perhaps TRBD1 (5 bases). Germline assignment: CDR1 LGHNA and CDR2 YSLEER. CDR3 size: 14 residues. The V and J ends lost 4 bases and 2 bases respectively, with 11 bases between them. The CDR3 nucleotides read TGCGCCAGCAGCCCGGGACGGCAAAACTATGGCTACACCTTC. Protein product: CASSPGRQNYGYTF.

This clonotype was seen at least ten times. The chain couples TRBV20-1 to TRBJ1-4; D is uncertain. The germline gives CDR1 DFQATT, CDR2 SNEGSKA (reference sequence). This CDR3 is 14 amino acids long. Trimming removed 1 base from V and 5 bases from J, with 11 bases in between. The CDR3 region has the DNA TGCAGTGCTAGAGTGACCGTTTCGAATGAAAAACTGTTTTTT. Its protein product is CSARVTVSNEKLFF.

This clonotype is categorized as medium-sized. V usage is TRBV2 and J usage is TRBJ2-3; 10 nucleotides line up with TRBD2. The CDR3 has 17 residues. Germline-derived CDR1 and CDR2 are SNHLY and FYNNEI. V gave up 6 bases and J gave up 3 bases; unmatched junction bases: 12. For the CDR3, the DNA is TGTGCCAGCAGGGCTACTAGCGGGACTCCGAGGACAGATACGCAGTATTTT. Translating it yields CASRATSGTPRTDTQYF.

This rearrangement joins TRBV6-1 to TRBJ2-1, with D unresolved. The V gene's germline CDR1 is MNHNS and CDR2 SASEGT. Trimming shortened V by 4 bases and J by 9 bases, and 13 bases separated the two germline ends. The CDR3 has 13 residues. The CDR3 sequence: CASSGSLGIEQFF. Here the CDR3 DNA reads TGTGCCAGCAGTGGCTCGTTGGGTATTGAGCAGTTCTTC.

This clonotype has a handful of counts. The chain uses TRBV29-1 and TRBJ1-2, with 8 bases identical to TRBD1. The V gene end was trimmed by 6 bases and the J gene end by 7 bases; junction bases not matched to a gene: 7. CDR3 length: 12 residues. Germline lookup yields CDR1 SQVTM and CDR2 ANQGSEA. CDR3 in amino acids: CSVPRDRGGYTF. The CDR3 DNA is TGCAGCGTCCCCCGAGACAGGGGTGGCTACACCTTC.